A selection of T cell receptor beta chains follows, all from one sample in a study of blood T cell repertoires in COVID-19. This table comes from immunoSEQ multiplex PCR, and its TCRdb copy is limited to in-frame clones, with some not included. The repertoire holds hundreds of thousands of clones, about 89% seen once, with about 1.6% in the top ten. The sample taken for sequencing was peripheral blood. The receptor source for this set is a middle-aged woman who had recovered from COVID-19. Both conserved end residues are trimmed from each CDR3. Not all rows give a size; the values are once, few, many and, for expanded clones, a class.

abundance	v_gene	j_gene	CDR3aa
NA	TRBV7-3	TRBJ1-1	ASSPQGEAEAF
NA	TRBV5-5	TRBJ1-2	ASSLSGANYGYT
NA	TRBV5-4	TRBJ2-1	ASSPTSGLYNEQF
many	TRBV2	TRBJ2-5	ASSEIPSGGWETQY
NA	TRBV11-2	TRBJ1-6	ASSTRQISPLH
NA	TRBV7-2	TRBJ1-2	ASSRTDPYYGYT
few	TRBV1	TRBJ1-6	TSSQEDGQGALSYNSPLH
NA	TRBV30	TRBJ2-2	AWNGRELF
NA	TRBV12-5	TRBJ2-2	ASGLPGLGSRELF
NA	TRBV6-5	TRBJ2-7	ASSYRESSYEQY
NA	TRBV7-9	TRBJ1-2	ASSLSEFYGYT
NA	TRBV10-3	TRBJ1-1	AISGGGGPFSAEAF
NA	TRBV6-5	TRBJ2-5	ASSYSRGTPEY
NA	TRBV30	TRBJ2-7	ACPGVGEQY
NA	TRBV6-5	TRBJ2-1	ASSYSGHQGYNEQF
few	TRBV5-1	TRBJ1-2	ASSLAQGVDYGYT
NA	TRBV7-9	TRBJ1-2	ASSSPPQGKYGYT
NA	TRBV27	TRBJ2-5	ASSPYPSDSYQETQY
NA	TRBV7-3	TRBJ1-1	ASSPGRNTEAF
NA	TRBV24-1	TRBJ2-3	ATSDRTGGVTDTQY
NA	TRBV27	TRBJ1-4	ASSSGPGQGNEKLF
few	TRBV9	TRBJ1-1	ASSSGQGATEAF
NA	TRBV6-5	TRBJ1-1	ASIPPGQGAGEAF
NA	TRBV5-1	TRBJ2-2	ASSLEGANTGELF
NA	TRBV12-5	TRBJ2-7	ASGLDSYEQY
NA	TRBV3-1/TRBV3-2	TRBJ1-2	ASSLVGQGLYGYT
NA	TRBV4-3	TRBJ1-5	ASSQGPSTGQH
once	TRBV12-3/TRBV12-4	TRBJ2-5	ASRGDYQETQY
NA	TRBV10-2	TRBJ2-6	ASGRAAGANVLT
NA	TRBV7-6	TRBJ2-7	ASSFLAGRVTYEQY
NA	TRBV5-1	TRBJ2-3	ASSPAPAHTDTQY
NA	TRBV3-1/TRBV3-2	TRBJ2-3	ASSQEQDIRGDTQY
NA	TRBV9	TRBJ2-6	ASSVRQGAWSGANVLT
NA	TRBV5-1	TRBJ2-5	ASTLGTSEETQY